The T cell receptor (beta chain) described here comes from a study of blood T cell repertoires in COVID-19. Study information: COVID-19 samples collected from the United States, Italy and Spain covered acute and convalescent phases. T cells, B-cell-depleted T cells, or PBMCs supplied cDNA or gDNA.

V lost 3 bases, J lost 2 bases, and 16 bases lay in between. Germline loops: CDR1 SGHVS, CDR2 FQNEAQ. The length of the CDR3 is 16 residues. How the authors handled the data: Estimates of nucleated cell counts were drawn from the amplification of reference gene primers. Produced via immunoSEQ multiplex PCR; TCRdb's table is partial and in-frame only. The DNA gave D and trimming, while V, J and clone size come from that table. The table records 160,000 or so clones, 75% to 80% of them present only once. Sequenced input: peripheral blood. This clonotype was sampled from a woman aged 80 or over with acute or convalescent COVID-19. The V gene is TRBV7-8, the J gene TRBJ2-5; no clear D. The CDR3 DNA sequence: TGTGCCAGCAGCTTGAGATTTACCGCGTCACAAGAGACCCAGTACTTC. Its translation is CASSLRFTASQETQYF.